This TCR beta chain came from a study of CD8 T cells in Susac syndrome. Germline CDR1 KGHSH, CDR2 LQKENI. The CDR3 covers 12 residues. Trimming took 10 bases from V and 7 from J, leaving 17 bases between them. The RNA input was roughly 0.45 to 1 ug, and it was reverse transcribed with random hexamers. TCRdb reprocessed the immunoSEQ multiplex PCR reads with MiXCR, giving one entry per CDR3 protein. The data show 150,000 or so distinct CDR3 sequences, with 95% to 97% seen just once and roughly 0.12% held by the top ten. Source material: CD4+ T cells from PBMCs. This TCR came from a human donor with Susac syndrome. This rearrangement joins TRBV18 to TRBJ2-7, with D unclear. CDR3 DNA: TGTGCCACCCTAATTTCCGCGGAAGAGCAGTACTTC. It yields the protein CATLISAEEQYF.